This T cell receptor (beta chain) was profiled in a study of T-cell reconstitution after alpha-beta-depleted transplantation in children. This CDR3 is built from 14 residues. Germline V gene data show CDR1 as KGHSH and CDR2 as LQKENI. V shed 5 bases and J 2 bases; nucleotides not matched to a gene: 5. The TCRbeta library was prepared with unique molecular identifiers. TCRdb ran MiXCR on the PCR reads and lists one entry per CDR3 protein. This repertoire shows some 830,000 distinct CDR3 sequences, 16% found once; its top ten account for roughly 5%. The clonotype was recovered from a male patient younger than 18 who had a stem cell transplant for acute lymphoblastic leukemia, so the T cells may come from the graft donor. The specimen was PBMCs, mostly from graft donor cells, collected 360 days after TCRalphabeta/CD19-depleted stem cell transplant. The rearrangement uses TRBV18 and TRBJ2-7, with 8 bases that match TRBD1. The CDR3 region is CASSAGGPAYEQYF. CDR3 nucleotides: TGTGCCAGCTCAGCAGGGGGCCCCGCCTACGAGCAGTACTTC.